One and the same sample provided the 3 T cell receptor beta chains below, sequenced in a study of blood T cell repertoires in COVID-19. Assay: immunoSEQ multiplex PCR; the TCRdb copy retains only in-frame clones and omits some. The sample has about 160,000 clones, 85% to 95% seen once. Source material: peripheral blood. Source of these receptors: a woman aged 50 to 60 with acute or convalescent COVID-19.

This chain uses TRBV18 with TRBJ2-7; possible D gene TRBD1, 6 bases. Germline CDR1 KGHSH, CDR2 LQKENI. This CDR3 region has 14 residues. The germline V and J ends were trimmed by 8 bases and 0 bases, with 14 bases remaining between them. The CDR3, as DNA: TGTGCCAGCGCCGGACAGTCGAGCTCCTACGAGCAGTACTTC. This sequence encodes CASAGQSSSYEQYF.

The chain links TRBV7-9 to TRBJ1-2; 7 nucleotides align to TRBD1. Germline lookup yields CDR1 SEHNR and CDR2 FQNEAQ (reference sequence). This CDR3 spans 13 amino acids. Trimming at V came to 6 bases and at J to 4 bases, leaving 5 bases not matched to a gene. DNA of the CDR3: TGTGCCAGCAGGGGGACAGAAATCTATGGCTACACCTTC. It codes for CASRGTEIYGYTF. Combining the CDR3 with reference TRBV7-9 and TRBJ1-2 gives the whole variable domain DTGVSQNPRHKITKRGQNVTFRCDPISEHNRLYWYRQTLGQGPEFLTYFQNEAQLEKSRLLSDRFSAERPKGSFSTLEIQRTEQGDSAMYLCASRGTEIYGYTFGSGTRLTVV.

V is TRBV4-3 and J is TRBJ1-2; the D gene is possibly TRBD1 (5 bases). Trimming left V 4 bases short and J 7 bases short, with 19 bases between. This CDR3 has 15 residues. Germline lookup yields CDR1 LGHNA and CDR2 YSLEER. CDR3 nucleotides: TGCGCCAGCAGCCTAGCAGGGTTCGGGGGGGGTGGCTACACCTTC. Protein: CASSLAGFGGGGYTF.